The entry below gives a single TCR beta chain sequence along with its context. A clone one base away is much larger, so this may be a read error. Researchers used genomic DNA as the template to profile TCR beta VDJ and CDR3. TCRdb recomputed calls from the reads with MiXCR, one row per CDR3 protein. The sample lists roughly 130,000 distinct CDR3 sequences; more than 40% were seen once. The sample is drawn from a study of CD8+CD57+ T cells in acquired aplastic anemia. Study-level background: Average CD4+ read depth in healthy donors was around 10 million reads.

This CDR3 is built from 15 residues. CDR1 and CDR2 from the germline V gene are ENHRY and SYGVKD. The germline V and J ends were trimmed by 5 bases and 3 bases, with 14 bases remaining between them. This sequence was found in a human donor in good health, serving as a control. The chain is built from TRBV10-3 and TRBJ2-1, with D perhaps assigned TRBD1 or TRBD2 (5 bases each). The specimen was sorted CD4+, CD8+, or CD8+CD57+ T cells (not recorded which) from PBMCs. CDR3: CAISRDGTLYNEQFF. DNA of the CDR3: TGTGCCATCAGTCGGGACGGCACCCTCTACAATGAGCAGTTCTTC.